The entry below describes one TCR beta chain. Its specificity is not known. This sample stems from a study of post-analysis software for immune sequencing data. Whole-study findings and limits: With TRBV5-6, TRBV5-1 and TRBV20-1 included, about 5 TRBV segments were more frequent in patients than in controls. Controls showed significantly higher normalized Chao1 diversity than did multiple sclerosis patients. Co-batched samples clustered tightly together by F measure.

There are 16 residues in the CDR3. Germline V lookup: CDR1 SGHRS, CDR2 YFSETQ. J gave up 10 bases and V 1 base, and 8 bases lay outside the gene matches. Researchers reported that TCR beta cDNA libraries carried unique molecular identifiers. TCRdb analysed the PCR reads with MiXCR anew, one entry per CDR3 protein. The sample holds approximately 730,000 distinct CDR3 sequences, 30% seen once. This receptor was taken from a girl between 5 and 17 years old with multiple sclerosis. The chain recombines TRBV5-1 with TRBJ2-1, with 13 bases matching TRBD2. Input material: blood. CDR3 bases: TGCGCCAGCAGCTTGTCAAGGACTAGCGGGAGTATGGAGCAGTTCTTC. This encodes CASSLSRTSGSMEQFF.